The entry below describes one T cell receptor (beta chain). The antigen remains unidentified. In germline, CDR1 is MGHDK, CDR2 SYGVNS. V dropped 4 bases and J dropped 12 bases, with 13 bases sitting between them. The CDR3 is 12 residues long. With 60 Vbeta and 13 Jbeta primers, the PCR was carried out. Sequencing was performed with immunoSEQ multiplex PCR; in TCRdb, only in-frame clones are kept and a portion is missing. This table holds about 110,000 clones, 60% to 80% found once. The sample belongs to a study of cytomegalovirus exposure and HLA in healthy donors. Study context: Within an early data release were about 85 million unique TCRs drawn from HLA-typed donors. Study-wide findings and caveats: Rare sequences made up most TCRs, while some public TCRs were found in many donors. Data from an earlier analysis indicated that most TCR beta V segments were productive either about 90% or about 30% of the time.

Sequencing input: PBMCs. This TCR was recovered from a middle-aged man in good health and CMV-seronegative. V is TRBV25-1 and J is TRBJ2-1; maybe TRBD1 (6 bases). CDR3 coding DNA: TGTGCCAGCAGTGCCACAGGGACACGGCAGTTCTTC. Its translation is CASSATGTRQFF.